A selection of T cell receptor beta chains follows, all from one sample in a study of response to subunit inactivated influenza vaccine. From the RT-PCR reads, TCRdb called clonotypes with MiXCR, one entry per CDR3 protein. The table includes some 520,000 distinct CDR3 sequences, about 17% detected once. Sequencing was performed on CD4+ T cells sorted from PBMCs, taken about 24 months after vaccination. Receptor source: a man between 50 and 70 years old who received an inactivated influenza vaccine. The CDR3 runs from the conserved cysteine through the conserved F or W. A D gene is named only where the DNA matches it firmly. Only some rows state a clone size, as once, few, many or a class for expanded clones.

V gene,clone size,CDR3 length,D gene,J gene,CDR3 DNA,CDR3 protein
TRBV20-1,few,15,.,TRBJ2-1,TGCAGTGCTACGCCAGCGGACTACTCCTACAATGAGCAGTTCTTC,CSATPADYSYNEQFF
TRBV12-3/TRBV12-4,few,12,.,TRBJ1-6,TGTGCCAGCAGTAAGAGTTTCTCACCCCTCCACTTT,CASSKSFSPLHF
TRBV6-1,few,14,.,TRBJ2-2,TGTGCCAGCAGTGATCATTGGAGGGGCGGGGAGCTGTTTTTT,CASSDHWRGGELFF
TRBV10-1,few,14,.,TRBJ2-2,TGCGCCAGCAGTGATAGTTTGGTCACCGGGGAGCTGTTTTTT,CASSDSLVTGELFF
TRBV28,few,15,TRBD1,TRBJ1-2,TGTGCCAGCAGTATATCCGGGACAGGGGTTAATGGCTACACCTTC,CASSISGTGVNGYTF
TRBV5-1,few,16,.,TRBJ2-3,TGCGCCAGCAGCTTGGGGAACCCAGGGGGCACAGATACGCAGTATTTT,CASSLGNPGGTDTQYF
TRBV12-3/TRBV12-4,.,14,.,TRBJ2-5,TGTGCCAGCAGCGGGATTGGAGGGGCGGAGACCCAGTACTTC,CASSGIGGAETQYF
TRBV12-3/TRBV12-4,.,13,TRBD1,TRBJ2-1,TGTGCCAGCAGTTTTCACAGGGGAAATGAGCAGTTCTTC,CASSFHRGNEQFF
TRBV6-5,few,16,.,TRBJ1-5,TGTGCCAGCAGTTACCCTGGGACGGCCAGCAATCAGCCCCAGCATTTT,CASSYPGTASNQPQHF
TRBV5-1,few,13,.,TRBJ2-5,TGCGCCAGCAGCCGAGCCTGGTCGGAGACCCAGTACTTC,CASSRAWSETQYF